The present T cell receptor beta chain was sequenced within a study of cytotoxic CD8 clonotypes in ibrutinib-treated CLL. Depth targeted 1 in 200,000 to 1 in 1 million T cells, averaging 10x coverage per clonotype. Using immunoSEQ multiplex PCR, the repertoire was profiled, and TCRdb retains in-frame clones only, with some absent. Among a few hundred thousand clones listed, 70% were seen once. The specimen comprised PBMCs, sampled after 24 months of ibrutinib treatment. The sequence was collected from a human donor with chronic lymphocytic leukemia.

CDR3 in amino acids: CASSQDRGGSEFF. The CDR3 region has the DNA TGTGCCAGCAGCCAAGATCGGGGGGGGAGTGAGTTCTTC. This chain connects TRBV4-2 to TRBJ2-1; 8 bases fit TRBD2. The CDR3 contains 13 residues. CDR1 and CDR2 (germline): LGHNA, YNFKEQ. Losses at the gene ends were 0 bases for V and 14 bases for J; bases not matched to a gene: 6.